These T cell receptor beta chains were read from a single sample in a study of control samples from healthy donors and cancer patients. This table comes from immunoSEQ multiplex PCR, and its TCRdb copy is limited to in-frame clones, with some not included. The sample records more than 50,000 clones, 65% to 90% being singletons. Input material: blood. These receptors originate from a middle-aged man in good health. Each CDR3 is given with its conserved first and last residue. A D gene is named only where the DNA matches it firmly. Not all rows give a size; the values are once, few, many and, for expanded clones, a class.

J gene | D gene | clone size | V gene | CDR3 length | CDR3 protein | CDR3 DNA
TRBJ2-3 | TRBD2 | - | TRBV7-8 | 14 | CASSLGDYSDTQYF | TGTGCCAGCAGCTTAGGGGACTACTCAGATACGCAGTATTTT
TRBJ2-1 | TRBD2 | - | TRBV20-1 | 14 | CSASWGGRLNEQFF | TGCAGTGCTAGTTGGGGAGGGCGGTTGAATGAGCAGTTCTTC
TRBJ2-1 | TRBD2 | - | TRBV3-1/TRBV3-2 | 14 | CASSLGLASNEQFF | TGTGCCAGCAGCCTTGGACTAGCTTCCAATGAGCAGTTCTTC
TRBJ1-2 | TRBD1 | - | TRBV5-5 | 15 | CASSSTGTVFYGYTF | TGTGCCAGCAGCTCTACCGGGACAGTATTCTATGGCTACACCTTC
TRBJ2-7 | - | - | TRBV19 | 14 | CASSIKEGAYEQYF | TGTGCCAGTAGTATAAAGGAGGGGGCCTACGAGCAGTACTTC
TRBJ1-4 | - | - | TRBV6-2/TRBV6-3 | 16 | CASSYSGQGSNEKLFF | TGTGCCAGCAGTTACTCCGGCCAGGGGTCTAATGAAAAACTGTTTTTT
TRBJ2-5 | TRBD2 | few | TRBV6-5 | 16 | CASSYGGGGQLETQYF | TGTGCCAGCAGTTACGGAGGCGGGGGGCAATTAGAGACCCAGTACTTC
TRBJ1-2 | - | - | TRBV30 | 15 | CAWSGEALPNYGYTF | TGTGCCTGGAGTGGGGAGGCCCTTCCCAACTATGGCTACACCTTC
TRBJ1-1 | - | - | TRBV7-3 | 15 | CASSLTPGQNTEAFF | TGTGCCAGCAGCTTAACTCCAGGGCAGAACACTGAAGCTTTCTTT
TRBJ1-5 | - | - | TRBV12-3/TRBV12-4 | 13 | CASSLAGNQPQHF | TGTGCCAGCAGTTTAGCCGGGAATCAGCCCCAGCATTTT
TRBJ2-1 | TRBD1 | - | TRBV7-9 | 16 | CASSFRQGAVYNEQFF | TGTGCCAGCAGCTTTAGACAGGGGGCTGTCTACAATGAGCAGTTCTTC
TRBJ1-5 | - | - | TRBV6-6 | 16 | CASSYSPPAVNQPQHF | TGTGCCAGCAGTTACTCCCCGCCGGCGGTCAATCAGCCCCAGCATTTT
TRBJ2-5 | - | - | TRBV20-1 | 8 | CSATSQYF | TGCAGTGCTACGTCCCAGTACTTC